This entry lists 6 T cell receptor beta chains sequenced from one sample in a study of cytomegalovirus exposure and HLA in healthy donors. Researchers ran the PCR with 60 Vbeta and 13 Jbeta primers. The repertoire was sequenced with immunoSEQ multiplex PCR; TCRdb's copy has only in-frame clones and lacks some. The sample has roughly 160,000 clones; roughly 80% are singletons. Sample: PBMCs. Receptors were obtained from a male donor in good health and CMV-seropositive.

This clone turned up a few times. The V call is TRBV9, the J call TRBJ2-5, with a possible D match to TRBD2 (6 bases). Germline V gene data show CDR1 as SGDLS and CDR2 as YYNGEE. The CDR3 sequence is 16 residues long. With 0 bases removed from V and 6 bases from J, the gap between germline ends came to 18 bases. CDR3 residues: CASSVGGGGGKQTQYF. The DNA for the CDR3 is TGTGCCAGCAGCGTAGGGGGAGGTGGGGGAAAGCAGACCCAGTACTTC.

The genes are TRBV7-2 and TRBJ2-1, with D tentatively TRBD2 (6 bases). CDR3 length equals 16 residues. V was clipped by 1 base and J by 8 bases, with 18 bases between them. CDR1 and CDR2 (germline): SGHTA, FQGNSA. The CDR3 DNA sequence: TGTGCCAGCAGCTTAGAGAGCGGGCGACTTAGCGATGAGCAGTTCTTC. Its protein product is CASSLESGRLSDEQFF.

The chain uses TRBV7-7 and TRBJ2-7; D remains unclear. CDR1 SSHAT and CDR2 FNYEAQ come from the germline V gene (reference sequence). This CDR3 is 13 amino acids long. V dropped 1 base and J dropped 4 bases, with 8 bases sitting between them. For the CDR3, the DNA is TGTGCCAGCAGCTTAGACAGACATTACGAGCAGTACTTC. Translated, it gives CASSLDRHYEQYF. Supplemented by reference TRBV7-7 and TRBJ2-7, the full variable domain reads GAGVSQSPRYKVTKRGQDVTLRCDPISSHATLYWYQQALGQGPEFLTYFNYEAQPDKSGLPSDRFSAERPEGSISTLTIQRTEQRDSAMYRCASSLDRHYEQYFGPGTRLTVT.

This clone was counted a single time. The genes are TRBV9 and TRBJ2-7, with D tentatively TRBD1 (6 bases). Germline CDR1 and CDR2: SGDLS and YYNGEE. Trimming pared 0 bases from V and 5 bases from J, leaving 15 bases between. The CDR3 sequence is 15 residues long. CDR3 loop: CASSVGWAGVDEQYF. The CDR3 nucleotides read TGTGCCAGCAGCGTAGGGTGGGCAGGGGTCGACGAGCAGTACTTC.

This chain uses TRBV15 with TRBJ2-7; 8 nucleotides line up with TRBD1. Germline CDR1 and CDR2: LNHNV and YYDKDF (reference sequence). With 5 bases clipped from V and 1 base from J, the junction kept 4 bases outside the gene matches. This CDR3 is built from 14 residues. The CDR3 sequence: CATSQTGDSYEQYF. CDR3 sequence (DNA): TGTGCCACCAGCCAGACAGGGGATTCCTACGAGCAGTACTTC.

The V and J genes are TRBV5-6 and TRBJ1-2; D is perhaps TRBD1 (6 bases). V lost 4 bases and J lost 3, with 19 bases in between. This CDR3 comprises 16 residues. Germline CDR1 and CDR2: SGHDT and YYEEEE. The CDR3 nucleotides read TGTGCCAGCAGCCGGGATGGGGGCCGACTGGACTATGGCTACACCTTC. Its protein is CASSRDGGRLDYGYTF.